This T cell receptor (beta chain) was found in a study of T-cell memory formation after mild COVID-19. Across the study: Clusters of TCRs were largely donor specific.

In its sample, this clonotype was seen many times. The antigen is undetermined. 5'RACE primed from the constant segment yielded TCR alpha and TCR beta cDNA libraries bearing sample barcodes and UMIs. TCRdb independently ran MiXCR on the 5' RACE reads; one entry per CDR3 protein. The table includes roughly 450,000 distinct CDR3 sequences, 15% to 20% detected once. Study conclusions and caveats: Researchers report contracting CD4+ clones mostly in CM and EM, with CD8+ clones in EMRA. Pre-infection memory showed some responding clones, and this suggested that cross-reactive memory joined.

Trimming took 4 bases from V and 0 from J; bases not matched to a gene: 4. CDR3 size: 15 residues. Looked up from germline, CDR1 is LGHNA and CDR2 is YNFKEQ. Source material: PBMCs or a T cell subset sorted from them (not recorded which). This sequence was found in an adult woman who had mild COVID-19 (a few samples of this study predate the infection). Cell type and time point are not known. This rearrangement joins TRBV4-2 to TRBJ2-3; 7 bases fit TRBD1. CDR3 in DNA: TGTGCCAGCAGCCCTCGGGACAGTAGCACAGATACGCAGTATTTT. This gives the protein CASSPRDSSTDTQYF.